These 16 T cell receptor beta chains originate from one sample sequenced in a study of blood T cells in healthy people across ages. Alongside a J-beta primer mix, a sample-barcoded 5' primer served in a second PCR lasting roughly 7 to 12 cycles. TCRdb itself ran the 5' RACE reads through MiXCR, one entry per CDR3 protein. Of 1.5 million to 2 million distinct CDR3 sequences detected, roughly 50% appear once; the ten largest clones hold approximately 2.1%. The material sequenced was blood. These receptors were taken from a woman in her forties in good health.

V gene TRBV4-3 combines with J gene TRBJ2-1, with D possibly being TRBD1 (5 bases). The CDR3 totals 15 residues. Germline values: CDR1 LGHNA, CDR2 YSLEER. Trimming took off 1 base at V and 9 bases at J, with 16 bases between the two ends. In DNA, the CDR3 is TGCGCCAGCAGCCAAGTCTCCAGGGTGATAAGTGAGCAGTTCTTC. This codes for CASSQVSRVISEQFF.

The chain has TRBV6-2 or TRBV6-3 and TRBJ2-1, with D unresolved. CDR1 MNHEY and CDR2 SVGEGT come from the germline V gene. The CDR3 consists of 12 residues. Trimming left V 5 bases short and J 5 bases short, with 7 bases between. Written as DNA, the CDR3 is TGTGCCAGCAGTCTCCAACACAATGAGCAGTTCTTC. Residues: CASSLQHNEQFF.

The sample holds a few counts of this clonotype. The CDR3 DNA sequence: TGCGCCAGCAGCAGCAACAGGGAGTCCTATGGCTACACCTTC. It encodes CASSSNRESYGYTF. V usage is TRBV5-1 and J usage is TRBJ1-2; a weak D match, TRBD1 (6 bases). The V gene's germline CDR1 is SGHRS and CDR2 YFSETQ. The CDR3 contains 14 residues. V lost 4 bases, J lost 4 bases, and 14 bases lay in between.

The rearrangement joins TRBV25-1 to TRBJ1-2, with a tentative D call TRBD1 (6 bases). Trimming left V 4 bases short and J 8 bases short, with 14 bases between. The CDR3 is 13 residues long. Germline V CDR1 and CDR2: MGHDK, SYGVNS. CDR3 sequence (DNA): TGTGCCAGCAGTGGAGGCAGGGGTATCGGCTACACCTTC. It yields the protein CASSGGRGIGYTF.

This CDR3 is CASSGDRGHF. The DNA for the CDR3 is TGTGCCAGCAGCGGGGACAGGGGGCATTTT. The chain couples TRBV3-2 to TRBJ1-5; the table calls TRBD1, which could not be checked here. TRBV3-2 is deemed a pseudogene. This CDR3 is built from 10 residues.

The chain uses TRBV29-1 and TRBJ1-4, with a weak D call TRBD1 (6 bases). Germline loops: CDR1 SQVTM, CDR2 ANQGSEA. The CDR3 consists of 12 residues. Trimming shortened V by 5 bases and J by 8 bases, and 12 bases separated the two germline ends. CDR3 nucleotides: TGCAGCGTTCAGGGGCTGGGGGAAAAACTGTTTTTT. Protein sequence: CSVQGLGEKLFF.

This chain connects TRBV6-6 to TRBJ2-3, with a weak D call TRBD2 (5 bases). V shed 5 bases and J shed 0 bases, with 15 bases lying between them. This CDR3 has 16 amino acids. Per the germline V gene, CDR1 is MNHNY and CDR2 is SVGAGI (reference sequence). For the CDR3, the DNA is TGTGCCAGCAGTAAGGAGCGGCGGCCTAGCACAGATACGCAGTATTTT. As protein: CASSKERRPSTDTQYF.

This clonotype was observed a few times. The CDR3 DNA is TGTGCCAGCAGCTTAAGGGGGGACGGGTATGGCTACACCTTC. It translates to CASSLRGDGYGYTF. The chain carries TRBV7-3 and TRBJ1-2; the D gene is possibly TRBD1 (5 bases). In germline, CDR1 is SGHTA, CDR2 FQGTGA. Trimming removed 1 base from V and 5 bases from J, with 11 bases in between. CDR3 length: 14 amino acids.

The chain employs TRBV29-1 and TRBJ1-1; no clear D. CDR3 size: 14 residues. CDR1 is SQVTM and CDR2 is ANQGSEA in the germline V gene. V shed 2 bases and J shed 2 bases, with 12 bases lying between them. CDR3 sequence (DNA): TGCAGCGTTGAACTCTGGGCAGATAACACTGAAGCTTTCTTT. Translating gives CSVELWADNTEAFF. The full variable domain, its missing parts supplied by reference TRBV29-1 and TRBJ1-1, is SAVISQKPSRDICQRGTSLTIQCQVDSQVTMMFWYRQQPGQSLTLIATANQGSEATYESGFVIDKFPISRPNLTFSTLTVSNMSPEDSSIYLCSVELWADNTEAFFGQGTRLTVV.

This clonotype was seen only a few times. CDR3 sequence (DNA): TGTGCCAGCAGCCAGGGACTAGAGAGTTCGCAGTATTTT. It encodes CASSQGLESSQYF. J is TRBJ2-3 and V is TRBV11-2, with 8 bases matching TRBD2. V was pared by 5 bases and J by 10 bases, with 8 bases of the junction left unmatched. This CDR3 contains 13 residues. Germline assignment: CDR1 SGHAT and CDR2 FQNNGV.

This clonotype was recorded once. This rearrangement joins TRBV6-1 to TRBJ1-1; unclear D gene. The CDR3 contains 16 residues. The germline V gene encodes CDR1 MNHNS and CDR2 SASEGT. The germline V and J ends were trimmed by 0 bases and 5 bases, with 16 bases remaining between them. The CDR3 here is CASSEAMILGRTEAFF. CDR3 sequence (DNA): TGTGCCAGCAGTGAAGCTATGATCCTTGGAAGGACTGAAGCTTTCTTT.

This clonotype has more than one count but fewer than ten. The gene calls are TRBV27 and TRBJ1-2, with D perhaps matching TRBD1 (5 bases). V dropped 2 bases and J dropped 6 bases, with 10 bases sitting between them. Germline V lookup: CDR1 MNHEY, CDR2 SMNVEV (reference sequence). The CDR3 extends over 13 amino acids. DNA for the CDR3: TGTGCCAGCAGTTTAGGTTCGGGGGATGGCTACACCTTC. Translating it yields CASSLGSGDGYTF.

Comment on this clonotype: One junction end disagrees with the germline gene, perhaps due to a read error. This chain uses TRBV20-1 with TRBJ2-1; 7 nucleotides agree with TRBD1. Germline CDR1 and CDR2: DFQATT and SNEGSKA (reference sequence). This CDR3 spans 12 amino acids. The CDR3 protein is CSAKRGLGEQVF. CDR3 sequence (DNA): TGCAGTGCTAAAAGGGGGCTTGGGGAGCAGGTCTTC.

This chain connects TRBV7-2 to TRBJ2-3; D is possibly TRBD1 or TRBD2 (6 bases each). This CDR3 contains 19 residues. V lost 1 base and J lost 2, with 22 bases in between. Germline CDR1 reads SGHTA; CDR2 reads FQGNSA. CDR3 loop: CASSLEAGEVGTFTDTQYF. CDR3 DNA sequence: TGTGCCAGCAGCTTAGAGGCAGGGGAGGTCGGAACTTTCACAGATACGCAGTATTTT. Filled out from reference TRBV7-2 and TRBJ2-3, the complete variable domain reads GAGVSQSPSNKVTEKGKDVELRCDPISGHTALYWYRQSLGQGLEFLIYFQGNSAPDKSGLPSDRFSAERTGGSVSTLTIQRTQQEDSAVYLCASSLEAGEVGTFTDTQYFGPGTRLTVL.

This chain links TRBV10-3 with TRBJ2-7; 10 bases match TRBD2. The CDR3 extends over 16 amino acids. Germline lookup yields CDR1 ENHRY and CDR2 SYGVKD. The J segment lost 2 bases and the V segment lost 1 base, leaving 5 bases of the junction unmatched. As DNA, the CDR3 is TGTGCCATCAGTGAGTTCTCTAGCGGGGGCCCCTACGAGCAGTACTTC. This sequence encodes CAISEFSSGGPYEQYF.

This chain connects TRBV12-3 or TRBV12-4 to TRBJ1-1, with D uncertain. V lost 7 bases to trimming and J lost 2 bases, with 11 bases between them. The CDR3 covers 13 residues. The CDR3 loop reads CASNGYPNTEAFF. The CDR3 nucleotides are TGTGCCAGCAATGGGTATCCTAACACTGAAGCTTTCTTT.